The clone carrying this T cell receptor beta chain was detected ten times or more. No antigen is known for it. Orbital computed tomography and thyroid ultrasound, along with TRAb, serum thyroxine and clinical symptoms, underpinned diagnosis. This entry belongs to a study of Graves' ophthalmopathy and Graves' hyperthyroidism. For the study at large: The stable label applied to hyperthyroidism with no ophthalmopathy within 18 months of follow-up. Study-level points and caveats: The study's model predicted ophthalmopathy progression at about 68% sensitivity and 72.22% specificity.

Trimming took off 1 base at V and 3 bases at J, with 12 bases between the two ends. Per the germline V gene, CDR1 is DFQATT and CDR2 is SNEGSKA (reference sequence). The CDR3 covers 14 residues. For repertoire sequencing, the TCR beta CDR3 regions were amplified from RNA transcripts. RT-PCR was first run with HTBI primers, then multiplex PCR in a second round. One entry per CDR3 protein results from TCRdb running MiXCR on the multiplex PCR reads. The profile shows around 1.1 million distinct CDR3 sequences, about two fifths of them singletons. This TCR was sampled from an adult man with Graves' hyperthyroidism. This rearrangement joins TRBV20-1 to TRBJ1-2; D unclear. Specimen: peripheral blood or thyroid tissue (not recorded which). DNA of the CDR3: TGCAGTGCTAGAGTGCCCGGAGGCTACTATGGCTACACCTTC. Translated, it gives CSARVPGGYYGYTF.